The present T cell receptor (beta chain) was sequenced within a study of cytomegalovirus exposure and HLA in healthy donors. On this clone: Other DNA sequences in this sample translate to the same CDR3.

60 Vbeta and 13 Jbeta primers were used in PCR. In the source study's methods: Approximately 11 million of some 80 million unique TCR beta chains were shared, per a later count. Measured with immunoSEQ multiplex PCR; TCRdb has only the in-frame clones, and not every one. D and trimming come from the DNA, and the V and J calls and clone size come from that table. The sample includes over 110,000 clones, roughly four fifths of them seen just once. Germline V gives CDR1 SGHRS, CDR2 YFSETQ. V shed 0 bases, J shed 5 bases, and the junction held 4 bases outside the gene matches. CDR3 length equals 15 residues.

The specimen sequenced was PBMCs. The gene calls are TRBV5-1 and TRBJ2-4; 8 bases line up with TRBD2. The sequence came from a woman aged 55 to 70 in good health and CMV-seropositive. CDR3: CASSLVPGLENIQYF. As DNA, the CDR3 is TGCGCCAGCAGCTTGGTACCGGGACTAGAAAACATTCAGTACTTC.